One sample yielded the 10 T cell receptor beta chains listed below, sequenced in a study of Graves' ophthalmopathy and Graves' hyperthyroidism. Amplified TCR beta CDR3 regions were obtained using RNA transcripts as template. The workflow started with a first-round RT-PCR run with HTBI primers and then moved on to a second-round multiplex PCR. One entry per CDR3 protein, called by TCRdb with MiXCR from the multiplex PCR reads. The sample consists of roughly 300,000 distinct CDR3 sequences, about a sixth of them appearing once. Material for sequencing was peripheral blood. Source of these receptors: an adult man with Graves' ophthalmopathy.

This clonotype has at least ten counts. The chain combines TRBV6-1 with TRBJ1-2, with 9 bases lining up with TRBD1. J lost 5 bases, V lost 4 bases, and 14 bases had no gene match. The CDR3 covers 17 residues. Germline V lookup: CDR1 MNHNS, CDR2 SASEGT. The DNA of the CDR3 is TGTGCCAGCAGTGGGACTGCCGGGACAGGGAATATATATGGCTACACCTTC. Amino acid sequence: CASSGTAGTGNIYGYTF.

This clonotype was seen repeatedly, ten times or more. CDR3 sequence (DNA): TGTGCCAGCAGTTTCTTGAGCAATCAGCCCCAGCATTTT. It specifies CASSFLSNQPQHF. The J gene is TRBJ1-5, the V gene TRBV12-3 or TRBV12-4; D gene unclear. Trimming cost V 3 bases and J 1 base, with 4 bases left between them. The CDR3 totals 13 residues.

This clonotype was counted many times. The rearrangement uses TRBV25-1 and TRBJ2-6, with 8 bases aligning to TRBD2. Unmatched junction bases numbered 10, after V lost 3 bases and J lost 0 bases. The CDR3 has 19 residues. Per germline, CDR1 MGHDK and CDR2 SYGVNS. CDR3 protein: CASSDPGGGRPSGANVLTF. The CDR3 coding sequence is TGTGCCAGCAGTGACCCCGGGGGGGGACGCCCCTCTGGGGCCAACGTCCTGACTTTC.

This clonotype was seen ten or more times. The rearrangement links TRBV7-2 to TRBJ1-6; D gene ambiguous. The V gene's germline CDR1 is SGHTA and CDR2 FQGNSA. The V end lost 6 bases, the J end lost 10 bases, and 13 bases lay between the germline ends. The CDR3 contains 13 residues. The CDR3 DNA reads TGTGCCAGCAGTAGGACGAGTGGATCACCCCTCCACTTT. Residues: CASSRTSGSPLHF.

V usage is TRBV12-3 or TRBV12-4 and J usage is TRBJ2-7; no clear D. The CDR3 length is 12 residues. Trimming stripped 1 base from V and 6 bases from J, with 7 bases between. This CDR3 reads CASSLVWAEQYF. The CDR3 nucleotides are TGTGCCAGCAGTTTAGTGTGGGCCGAGCAGTACTTC.

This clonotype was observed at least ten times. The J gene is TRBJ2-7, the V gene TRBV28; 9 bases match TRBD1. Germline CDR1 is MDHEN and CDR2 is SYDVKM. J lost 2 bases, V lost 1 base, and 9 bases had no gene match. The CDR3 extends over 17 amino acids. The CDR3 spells CASSLSLGQGSTYEQYF. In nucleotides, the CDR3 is TGTGCCAGCAGTTTATCCTTAGGACAGGGGTCGACCTACGAGCAGTACTTC.

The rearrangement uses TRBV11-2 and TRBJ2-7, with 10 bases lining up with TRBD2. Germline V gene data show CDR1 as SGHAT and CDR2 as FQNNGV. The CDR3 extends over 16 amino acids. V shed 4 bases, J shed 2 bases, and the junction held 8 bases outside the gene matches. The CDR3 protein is CASSYLAGGGAYEQYF. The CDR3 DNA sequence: TGTGCCAGCAGCTACTTAGCGGGAGGAGGGGCCTACGAGCAGTACTTC. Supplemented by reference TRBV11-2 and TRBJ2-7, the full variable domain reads EAGVAQSPRYKIIEKRQSVAFWCNPISGHATLYWYQQILGQGPKLLIQFQNNGVVDDSQLPKDRFSAERLKGVDSTLKIQPAKLEDSAVYLCASSYLAGGGAYEQYFGPGTRLTVT.

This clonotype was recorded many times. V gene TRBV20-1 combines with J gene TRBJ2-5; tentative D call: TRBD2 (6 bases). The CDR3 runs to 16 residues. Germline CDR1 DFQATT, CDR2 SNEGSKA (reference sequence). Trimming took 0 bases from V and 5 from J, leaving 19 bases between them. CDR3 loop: CSARDETSPLGETQYF. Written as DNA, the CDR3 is TGCAGTGCTAGAGATGAAACTAGCCCTCTCGGGGAGACCCAGTACTTC.

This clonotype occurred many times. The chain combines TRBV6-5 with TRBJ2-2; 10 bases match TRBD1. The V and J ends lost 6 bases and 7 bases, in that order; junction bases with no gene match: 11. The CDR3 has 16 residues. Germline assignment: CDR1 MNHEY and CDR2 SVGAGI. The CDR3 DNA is TGTGCCAGCAGAGCTGACAGGGGGCGCTTTAGCGGGGAGCTGTTTTTT. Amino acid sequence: CASRADRGRFSGELFF.

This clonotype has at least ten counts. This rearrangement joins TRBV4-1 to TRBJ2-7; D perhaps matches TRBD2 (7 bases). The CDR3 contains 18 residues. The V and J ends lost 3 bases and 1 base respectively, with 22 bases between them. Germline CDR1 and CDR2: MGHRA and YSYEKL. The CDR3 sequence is CASSQVPLVGGASYEQYF. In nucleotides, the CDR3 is TGCGCCAGCAGCCAGGTTCCCCTAGTGGGGGGGGCATCCTACGAGCAGTACTTC.